The clone carrying this T cell receptor (beta chain) was recorded a few times. Its specificity is not known. This may be a read error, as it is one base from a much larger clone. Time point: newly diagnosed GD, antithyroid drugs for less than 3 months. PBMC RNA served as the TCR library source. Through Arm-PCR of CDR3 regions and iRepertoire HTBI primers, TCR beta libraries were built. TCRdb reanalysed the multiplex PCR reads using MiXCR and keeps one entry per CDR3 protein. The top ten clones hold approximately 24% of a sample with approximately 230,000 distinct CDR3 sequences, around 17% of them seen once. This entry belongs to a study of regulatory T cells in long-lasting Graves disease. The study's findings and limits: More public clonotypes were shared by persistent patients (around 2,600) than by new patients (more than 950).

The CDR3 has 14 amino acids. In germline, CDR1 is SQVTM, CDR2 ANQGSEA. V is TRBV29-1 and J is TRBJ1-4; D is possibly TRBD1 (5 bases). Sequenced here: peripheral blood mononuclear cells (PBMCs), sampled at new diagnosis, from a patient treated with antithyroid drugs. This clonotype was obtained from a female donor with Graves disease. DNA of the CDR3: TGCAGCGCCTCCGACAGACCAACTGATGAAAAACTGTTTTTT. Encoded protein: CSASDRPTDEKLFF.